The 24 T cell receptor beta chains listed next were all sequenced from one sample in a study of breast tumors, draining lymph nodes, adjacent tissues (dated by TCRdb to about 2016). Lymph node samples came from the axillary draining lymph nodes of breast cancer patients. Library method: multiplex PCR. Sequencing was carried out with an Illumina HiSeq 2000. Using fastp trimming at Q25 and MiXCR clonotype assembly, TCRdb reanalyzed the public sequencing data and kept in-frame beta chains. Every CDR3 protein is listed once, alongside the most common genes and DNA of its rows. The sample contains roughly 100,000 distinct CDR3 sequences, roughly 29% of them found a single time. Approximately 5% of the sample belongs to the ten largest clones. The sample consisted of axillary lymph node tissue. The receptors come from a female donor with breast cancer. Some clones in this sample may be carry-over from other donors' samples.

This clonotype was observed at least ten times. A single base separates this from a much larger clone, so it may be a read error. The J gene is TRBJ2-5, the V gene TRBV7-8; the match to TRBD1 covers 9 bases. In germline, CDR1 is SGHVS, CDR2 FQNEAQ. CDR3 length: 15 amino acids. CDR3: CASSRDRDLMKTQHF. The DNA of the CDR3 is TGTGCCAGCTCCCGGGACAGGGATCTCATGAAGACCCAGCACTTC.

This clonotype was detected once. The missing conserved phenylalanine or tryptophan at the end of this CDR3 makes a read error likely. The DNA is omitted, as the CDR3 cannot be located on it reliably, and the CDR3 follows TCRdb's listing. The chain joins TRBV9 to TRBJ2-7. Ends included, the CDR3 has 8 residues. CDR1 and CDR2 from the germline V gene are SGDLS and YYNGEE. This CDR3 reads CASSSRGS.

The chain combines TRBV6-6 with TRBJ2-4; the D gene is possibly TRBD1 (6 bases). CDR1 MNHNY and CDR2 SVGAGI come from the germline V gene (reference sequence). V was trimmed by 5 bases and J by 8 bases, leaving 7 bases between them. The CDR3 totals 11 residues. CDR3 region: CASSEGDIQYF. DNA for the CDR3: TGTGCCAGCAGTGAGGGGGACATTCAGTACTTC.

This clonotype has just a few counts. V and J are TRBV5-1 and TRBJ1-1, with D uncertain. Germline V gene lookup returns CDR1 SGHRS and CDR2 YFSETQ. This CDR3 region has 13 residues. With 5 bases removed from V and 1 base from J, the gap between germline ends came to 9 bases. Here the CDR3 reads CASRADSNTEAFF. The DNA of the CDR3 is TGCGCCAGCAGGGCAGACTCGAACACTGAAGCTTTCTTT.

J is TRBJ1-2 and V is TRBV5-1; tentatively, D is TRBD1 (5 bases). The CDR3 covers 14 residues. Trimming removed 4 bases at V and 3 bases at J, with 13 bases between. In germline, CDR1 is SGHRS, CDR2 YFSETQ. The CDR3 loop is CASSAGPIYYGYTF. The CDR3 bases are TGCGCCAGCAGCGCGGGACCGATTTACTATGGCTACACCTTC.

This clonotype has a count of ten or more. The chain has TRBV10-3 and TRBJ2-3, with 11 positions matching TRBD1. The V gene's germline CDR1 is ENHRY and CDR2 SYGVKD. The V and J ends lost 0 bases and 4 bases, in that order; junction bases with no gene match: 21. The CDR3 is 22 residues long. The CDR3 DNA reads as TGTGCCATCAGTGAGTCCTCCGGGCGGACAGGGGGCTTCCGTGGATATCCAGATACGCAGTATTTT. Amino acid sequence: CAISESSGRTGGFRGYPDTQYF.

This clonotype was recorded at least ten times. The rearrangement links TRBV24-1 to TRBJ2-7; D is undetermined. V was cut by 8 bases and J by 0 bases, with 7 bases left in between. Germline CDR1 and CDR2: KGHDR and SFDVKD. This CDR3 is 12 amino acids long. CDR3 bases: TGTGCCACCAAGGGAAACTCCTACGAGCAGTACTTC. Translated: CATKGNSYEQYF.

In this sample, this clonotype turned up many times. This rearrangement joins TRBV20-1 to TRBJ1-2, with no clear D. This CDR3 is built from 11 residues. Trimming removed 5 bases from V and 9 bases from J, with 13 bases in between. The germline V gene encodes CDR1 DFQATT and CDR2 SNEGSKA (reference sequence). Here the CDR3 reads CSAAFRDSYTF. CDR3 bases: TGCAGTGCTGCTTTTAGGGATAGCTACACCTTC.

This clonotype has only a few counts. This rearrangement joins TRBV27 to TRBJ2-1; D is unclear. Looked up from germline, CDR1 is MNHEY and CDR2 is SMNVEV (reference sequence). The CDR3 sequence is 13 residues long. V lost 1 base and J lost 14, with 15 bases in between. The CDR3, as DNA: TGTGCCAGCAGTTTATATGTCCTAACCGCGAAGTTCTTC. Protein sequence: CASSLYVLTAKFF.

In its sample, this clonotype was seen once. The V call is TRBV12-3 or TRBV12-4, the J call TRBJ1-3, with TRBD1 identical over 8 bases. The CDR3 loop spans 13 amino acids. Trimming took 6 bases from V and 6 from J; bases not matched to a gene: 4. CDR3 sequence: CASRMTGENTIYF. CDR3 bases: TGTGCCAGCAGGATGACAGGGGAAAACACCATATATTTT.

Remarks on this clonotype: It may be a read error: a sequence one base away is much more abundant. The chain joins TRBV5-5 to TRBJ1-2, with unresolved D. The CDR3 spans 15 residues. V was shortened by 1 base and J by 5 bases, with 15 bases between the two germline ends. Per germline, CDR1 SGHKS and CDR2 YYEKEE (reference sequence). CDR3 nucleotide sequence: TGTGCCAGCAGCTTGAAAGGCCCGGGAGGGTATGGCTACACCTTC. This encodes CASSLKGPGGYGYTF.

This clonotype was seen ten or more times. V usage is TRBV6-6 and J usage is TRBJ1-4; 7 positions agree with TRBD1. Trimming took 7 bases from V and 0 from J; bases not matched to a gene: 2. The CDR3 is made up of 14 amino acids. In germline, CDR1 is MNHNY, CDR2 SVGAGI (reference sequence). This CDR3 is CASIQGATNEKLFF. For the CDR3, the DNA is TGTGCCAGCATCCAGGGGGCAACTAATGAAAAACTGTTTTTT.

This clonotype was seen at least ten times. J is TRBJ1-2 and V is TRBV5-8; D is uncertain. Germline lookup yields CDR1 SGHTS and CDR2 YDEGEE. The CDR3 has 14 residues. V was trimmed by 4 bases and J by 3 bases, leaving 13 bases between them. The CDR3 DNA reads as TGTGCCAGCAGCCCCCGGACGGAGGACTATGGCTACACCTTC. As protein: CASSPRTEDYGYTF.

CDR3: CASSVFRSSGANVLTF. The CDR3 DNA reads TGTGCCAGCAGTGTATTTCGGTCCTCTGGGGCCAACGTCCTGACTTTC. The chain couples TRBV2 to TRBJ2-6, with no clear D. V gave up 4 bases and J gave up 0 bases, with 10 bases separating them. Germline CDR1 and CDR2: SNHLY and FYNNEI. The CDR3 length is 16 residues.

This clonotype was observed a few times. The rearrangement links TRBV24-1 to TRBJ2-7; TRBD2 is a possible D gene (6 bases). The V end lost 3 bases, the J end lost 5 bases, and 10 bases lay between the germline ends. The CDR3 loop spans 13 amino acids. Germline assignment: CDR1 KGHDR and CDR2 SFDVKD. CDR3 sequence: CATSDGGFDEQYF. CDR3 coding DNA: TGTGCCACCAGTGATGGAGGGTTCGACGAGCAGTACTTC.

This clonotype was counted many times. The conserved closing phenylalanine or tryptophan is absent in this CDR3, likely reflecting a read error. Because the CDR3's place on the DNA is in doubt, the DNA is left out and the CDR3 is given as listed by TCRdb. This chain links TRBV5-6 with TRBJ2-6; TRBD1 reflects the table's D call only, with no check against the DNA. Counting both end residues, the CDR3 totals 8 amino acids. From germline, CDR1 is SGHDT and CDR2 YYEEEE. The CDR3 spells CASSLWGV.

The sample holds many counts of this clonotype. The V call is TRBV6-5, the J call TRBJ2-7; 8 nucleotides match TRBD2. Germline V CDR1 and CDR2: MNHEY, SVGAGI. The CDR3 is made up of 14 amino acids. The V gene end was trimmed by 5 bases and the J gene end by 0 bases; junction bases not matched to a gene: 3. The CDR3 DNA sequence: TGTGCCAGCAGTCCCCTAGCGGGCTCCTACGAGCAGTACTTC. Protein product: CASSPLAGSYEQYF.

For this clonotype: A much larger clone is a single base away; this may be a read error. The chain links TRBV20-1 to TRBJ2-5; the match to TRBD2 covers 9 bases. This CDR3 region has 15 residues. CDR1 is DFQATT and CDR2 is SNEGSKA in the germline V gene (reference sequence). J lost 5 bases, V lost 0 bases, and 7 bases had no gene match. The CDR3 here is CSARDARGGPETQYF. CDR3 DNA: TGCAGTGCTAGAGATGCGCGGGGGGGCCCGGAGACCCAGTACTTC.

Points on this clonotype: The CDR3 ends on some other residue instead of the conserved phenylalanine or tryptophan, so this is likely a read error. J is TRBJ2-1 and V is TRBV19; D uncertain. The CDR3 is made up of 19 amino acids. Trimming stripped 2 bases from V and 9 bases from J, with 29 bases between. Germline values: CDR1 LNHDA, CDR2 SQIVND (reference sequence). CDR3 DNA: TGTGCCAGTAGTATATCCCTCGGAGCCGGCAGGTTCCCCAACAGTGAGCAGTTCCTC. This sequence encodes CASSISLGAGRFPNSEQFL.

This clonotype was seen at least ten times. J is TRBJ2-7 and V is TRBV20-1; 7 positions match TRBD2. CDR3 length equals 14 residues. Germline CDR1 and CDR2: DFQATT and SNEGSKA (reference sequence). With V trimmed by 2 bases and J by 3 bases, 7 bases remained unmatched. Here the CDR3 reads CSARPRGDYYEQYF. CDR3 in DNA: TGCAGTGCTAGACCTCGGGGGGACTACTACGAGCAGTACTTC.

CDR3 region: CASSEGTARTEAFF. CDR3 sequence (DNA): TGTGCCAGCAGTGAAGGGACAGCACGGACGGAAGCTTTCTTT. V gene TRBV2 combines with J gene TRBJ1-1; D may be TRBD1 (6 bases). The germline gives CDR1 SNHLY, CDR2 FYNNEI. This CDR3 contains 14 residues. V was pared by 1 base and J by 8 bases, with 14 bases between. The whole variable domain, remainder taken from reference TRBV2 and TRBJ1-1, is EPEVTQTPSHQVTQMGQEVILRCVPISNHLYFYWYRQILGQKVEFLVSFYNNEISEKSEIFDDQFSVERPDGSNFTLKIRSTKLEDSAMYFCASSEGTARTEAFFGQGTRLTVV.

The sample holds many counts of this clonotype. The J gene is TRBJ2-5, the V gene TRBV3-1, with D tentatively TRBD1 (5 bases). CDR1 and CDR2 (germline): LGHDT, YNNKEL (reference sequence). This CDR3 contains 15 residues. The germline V and J ends were trimmed by 1 base and 4 bases, with 13 bases remaining between them. The CDR3 sequence: CASSQGFSGRETQYF. CDR3 sequence (DNA): TGTGCCAGCAGCCAAGGGTTTTCAGGGCGAGAGACCCAGTACTTC.

The table lists this clonotype with many counts. The CDR3: CASSVANVGQGLGTEAFF. The CDR3 coding sequence is TGTGCCAGCAGCGTAGCCAACGTCGGACAGGGTTTAGGGACTGAAGCTTTCTTT. The gene calls are TRBV9 and TRBJ1-1; 8 bases fit TRBD1. V lost 0 bases, J lost 5 bases, and 15 bases stayed unmatched. This CDR3 is built from 18 residues. CDR1 and CDR2 (germline): SGDLS, YYNGEE.

This clonotype has more than one count but fewer than ten. The chain couples TRBV27 to TRBJ2-6; unclear D gene. Trimming shortened V by 2 bases and J by 3 bases, and 8 bases separated the two germline ends. In germline, CDR1 is MNHEY, CDR2 SMNVEV (reference sequence). The CDR3 is 15 residues long. CDR3 sequence reads: CASSLRRGGANVLTF. As DNA, the CDR3 is TGTGCCAGCAGTTTAAGACGTGGTGGGGCCAACGTCCTGACTTTC.